Given below is one T cell receptor beta chain in context. No antigen is known for it. It was RNA transcripts that yielded the amplified TCR beta CDR3 regions. First-round RT-PCR of the TCR CDR3 relied on the HTBI primer set. TCRdb independently ran MiXCR on the multiplex PCR reads; one entry per CDR3 protein. There are under 700,000 distinct CDR3 sequences in the sample; 16% occur only once, and around a sixth lies in the top ten. Subjects aged 18 to 65 presented with newly diagnosed hyperthyroidism of less than 2 months' duration. Patients were excluded because of uncontrolled infection, other autoimmune disease, pregnancy or lactation. Source material for PBMCs was less than 12 ml fresh peripheral blood. The data were obtained in a study of T cells in Graves' hyperthyroidism and ophthalmopathy. This CDR3 has 15 amino acids. Losses at the gene ends were 1 base for V and 3 bases for J; bases not matched to a gene: 4. Looked up from germline, CDR1 is DFQATT and CDR2 is SNEGSKA (reference sequence).

The study, taken as a whole, reports: Expanded thyroid clonotypes (above 0.001) were mostly also found in blood.

The sequence derives from a woman aged 18-35 years with Graves' hyperthyroidism. This sequence joins TRBV20-1 and TRBJ1-5; 9 bases line up with TRBD1. The material sequenced was blood. In DNA, the CDR3 is TGCAGTGCTAGAGGGGGACAGGGTAACAATCAGCCCCAGCATTTT. Translation gives CSARGGQGNNQPQHF.